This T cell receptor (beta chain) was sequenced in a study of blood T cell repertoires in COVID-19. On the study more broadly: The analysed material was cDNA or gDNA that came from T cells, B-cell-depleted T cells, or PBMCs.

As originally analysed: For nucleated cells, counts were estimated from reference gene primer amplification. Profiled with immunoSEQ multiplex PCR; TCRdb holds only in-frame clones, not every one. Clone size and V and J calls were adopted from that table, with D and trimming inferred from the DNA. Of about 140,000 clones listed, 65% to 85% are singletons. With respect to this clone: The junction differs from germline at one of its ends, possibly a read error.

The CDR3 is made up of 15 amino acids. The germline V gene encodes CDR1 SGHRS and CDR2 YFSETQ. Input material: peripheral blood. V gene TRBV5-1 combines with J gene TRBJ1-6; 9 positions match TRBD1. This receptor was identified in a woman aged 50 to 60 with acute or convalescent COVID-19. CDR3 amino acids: CASSLMTGGESPLHF. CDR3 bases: TGCGCCAGCAGCTTGATGACAGGGGGAGAATCACCCCTTCACTTT.